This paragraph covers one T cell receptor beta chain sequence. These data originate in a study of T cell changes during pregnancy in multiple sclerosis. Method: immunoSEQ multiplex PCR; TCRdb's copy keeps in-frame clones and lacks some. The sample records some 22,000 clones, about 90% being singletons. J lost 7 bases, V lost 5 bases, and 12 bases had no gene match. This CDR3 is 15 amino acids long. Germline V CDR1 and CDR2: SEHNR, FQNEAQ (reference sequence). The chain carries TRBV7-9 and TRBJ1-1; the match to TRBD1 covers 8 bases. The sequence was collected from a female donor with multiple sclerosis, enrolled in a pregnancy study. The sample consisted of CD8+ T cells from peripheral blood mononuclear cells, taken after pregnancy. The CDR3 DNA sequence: TGTGCCAGCAGCCCTCCGACAGGGGTTAAGATTGAAGCTTTCTTT. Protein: CASSPPTGVKIEAFF.